A single T cell receptor beta chain is shown here with its context. The data stem from a study of human T cells and chemical hapten exposure. Study details: Weekly administration of diphenylcyclopropenone to the scalp of patients continued throughout the roughly 25-week study.

As to time point: patch test 2, 6 weeks after DPC sensitization. Sample treatment: therapeutic diphenylcyclopropenone sensitization with weekly scalp DPC. Germline loops: CDR1 KGHDR, CDR2 SFDVKD. Trimming stripped 7 bases from V and 3 bases from J, with 26 bases between. The CDR3 runs 18 residues. The library attached unique molecular identifiers to individual cDNA molecules. Using its own MiXCR run on the RACE reads, TCRdb lists one record per CDR3 protein. The repertoire holds about 43,000 distinct CDR3 sequences, with around 3.2% as singletons. This sequence originates from a man aged 35 to 55 with alopecia areata. Some clones in this sample may be carry-over from other donors' samples. Here the sequenced sample was whole blood, taken in connection with sensitization to the hapten diphenylcyclopropenone (DPC). This chain links TRBV24-1 with TRBJ1-2, with D hard to call. Here the CDR3 DNA reads TGTGCCACCAGCGCTACGGAGGTACGGTCGTCTGAAGACTATGGCTACACCTTC. Translating gives CATSATEVRSSEDYGYTF.